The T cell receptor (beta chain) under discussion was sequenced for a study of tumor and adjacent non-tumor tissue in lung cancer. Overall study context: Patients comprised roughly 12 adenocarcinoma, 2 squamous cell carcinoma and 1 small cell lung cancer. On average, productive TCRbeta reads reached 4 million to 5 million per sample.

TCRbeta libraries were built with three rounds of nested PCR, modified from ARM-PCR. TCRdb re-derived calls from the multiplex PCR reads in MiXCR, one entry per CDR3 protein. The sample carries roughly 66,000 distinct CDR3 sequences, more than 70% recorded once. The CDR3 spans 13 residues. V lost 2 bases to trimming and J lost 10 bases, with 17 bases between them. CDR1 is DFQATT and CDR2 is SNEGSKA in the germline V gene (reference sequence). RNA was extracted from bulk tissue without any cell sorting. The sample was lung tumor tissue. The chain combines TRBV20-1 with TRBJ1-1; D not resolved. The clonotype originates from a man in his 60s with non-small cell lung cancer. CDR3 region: CSARSIERFGAFF. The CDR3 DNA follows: TGCAGTGCTAGATCGATAGAGAGGTTTGGAGCTTTCTTT.